This TCR beta chain is from a study of blood T cell repertoires in COVID-19. Participants had their cohort set by participant-reported clinical history. CDR1 and CDR2 from the germline V gene are MDHEN and SYDVKM. CDR3 length equals 16 residues. V shed 2 bases and J shed 1 base, with 13 bases lying between them. In the study's own analysis: For nucleated cells, counts were estimated from reference gene primer amplification. Data came from immunoSEQ multiplex PCR; TCRdb stores just in-frame clones and leaves some out. V and J calls and clone size come straight from that table; D and trimming were deduced from the DNA. This sample has 200,000 to 250,000 clones, with 80% found just once.

The gene calls are TRBV28 and TRBJ2-3; D is possibly TRBD1 (6 bases). The specimen sequenced was PBMCs or T cells enriched from blood (not recorded which). The receptor was isolated from a woman aged 40 to 50 with acute COVID-19. CDR3 in DNA: TGTGCCAGCAGTTTAACAGGGTTGGGGGGCACAGATACGCAGTATTTT. This sequence encodes CASSLTGLGGTDTQYF.